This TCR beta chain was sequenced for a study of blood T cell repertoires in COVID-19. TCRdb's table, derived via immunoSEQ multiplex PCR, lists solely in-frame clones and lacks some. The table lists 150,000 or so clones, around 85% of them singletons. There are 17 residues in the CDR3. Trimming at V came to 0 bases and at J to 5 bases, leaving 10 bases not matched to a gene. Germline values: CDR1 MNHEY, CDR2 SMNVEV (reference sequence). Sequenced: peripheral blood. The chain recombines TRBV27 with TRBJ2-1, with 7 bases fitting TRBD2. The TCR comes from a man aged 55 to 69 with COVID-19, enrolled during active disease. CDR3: CASSLSRGRGPNNEQFF. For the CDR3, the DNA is TGTGCCAGCAGTTTATCCCGCGGGAGAGGTCCCAACAATGAGCAGTTCTTC.